This entry describes one TCR beta chain. Its specificity is unknown. A read error is possible here, since a much larger clone lies one base away. TCRdb re-analysed the 5' RACE reads in MiXCR, keeping a single row per CDR3 protein. The top ten hold 11% of the sample, which has approximately 200,000 distinct CDR3 sequences, about an eighth seen once. The sample originates from a study of CD8 T cells in ankylosing spondylitis. The length of the CDR3 is 17 residues. Germline CDR1 is MNHEY and CDR2 is SMNVEV (reference sequence). Trimming cost V 4 bases and J 7 bases; bases outside gene matches: 14. Study-level findings and limits: As for the disease-linked clones, they showed a CD8+ phenotype and occurred at relatively low frequencies in peripheral blood. The authors reported significant enrichment of disease-linked clones in matched ankylosing spondylitis synovial fluid. A motif in TCR beta, a set of eight highly homologous variants, appeared characteristic of ankylosing spondylitis blood.

Sequencing was performed on blood, either unsorted or a sorted T cell fraction (not recorded which). This TCR came from a female donor with ankylosing spondylitis or in good health (not recorded which). V usage is TRBV27 and J usage is TRBJ2-1; 9 nucleotides align to TRBD2. CDR3 sequence (DNA): TGTGCCAGCAGTTCATTGACTAGCGGACAATTGGGGAATGAGCAGTTCTTC. Residues: CASSSLTSGQLGNEQFF.